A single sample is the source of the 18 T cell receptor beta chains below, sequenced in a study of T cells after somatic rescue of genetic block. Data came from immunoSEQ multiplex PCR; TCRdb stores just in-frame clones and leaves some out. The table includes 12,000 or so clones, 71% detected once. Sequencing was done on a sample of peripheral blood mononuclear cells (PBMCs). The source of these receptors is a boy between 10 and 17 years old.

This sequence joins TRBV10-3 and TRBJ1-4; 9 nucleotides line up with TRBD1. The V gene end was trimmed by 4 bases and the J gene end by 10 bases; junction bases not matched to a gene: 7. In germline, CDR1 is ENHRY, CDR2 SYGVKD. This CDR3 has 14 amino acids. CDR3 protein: CAISGGQGSGKLFF. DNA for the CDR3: TGTGCCATCAGTGGGGGACAGGGAAGTGGAAAACTGTTTTTT.

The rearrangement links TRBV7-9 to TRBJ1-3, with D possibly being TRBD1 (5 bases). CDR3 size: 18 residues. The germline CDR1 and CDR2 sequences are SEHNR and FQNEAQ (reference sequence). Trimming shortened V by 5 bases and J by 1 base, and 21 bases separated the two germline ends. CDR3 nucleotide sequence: TGTGCCAGCAGCCGACCCCACGGGGGTTCCCTTTCTGGAAACACCATATATTTT. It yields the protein CASSRPHGGSLSGNTIYF.

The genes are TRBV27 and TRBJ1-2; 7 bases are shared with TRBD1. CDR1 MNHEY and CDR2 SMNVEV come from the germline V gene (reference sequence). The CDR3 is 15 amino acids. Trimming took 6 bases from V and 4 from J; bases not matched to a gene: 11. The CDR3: CASRDSTGRTYGYTF. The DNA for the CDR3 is TGTGCCAGCAGGGACTCGACAGGGCGCACCTATGGCTACACCTTC.

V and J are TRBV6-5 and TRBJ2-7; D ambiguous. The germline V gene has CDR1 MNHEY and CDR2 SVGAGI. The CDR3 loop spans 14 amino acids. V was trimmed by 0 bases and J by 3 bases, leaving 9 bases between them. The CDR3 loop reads CASSYSFPDYEQYF. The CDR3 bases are TGTGCCAGCAGTTACTCCTTCCCCGACTACGAGCAGTACTTC.

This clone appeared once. In nucleotides, the CDR3 is TGCGCCAGCAGCTTGGCCCCGGGACTCCGCACAGATACGCAGTATTTT. Protein product: CASSLAPGLRTDTQYF. The chain is built from TRBV5-1 and TRBJ2-3, with D tentatively TRBD2 (6 bases). V was pared by 0 bases and J by 1 base, with 12 bases between. The CDR3 runs to 16 residues. Per germline, CDR1 SGHRS and CDR2 YFSETQ.

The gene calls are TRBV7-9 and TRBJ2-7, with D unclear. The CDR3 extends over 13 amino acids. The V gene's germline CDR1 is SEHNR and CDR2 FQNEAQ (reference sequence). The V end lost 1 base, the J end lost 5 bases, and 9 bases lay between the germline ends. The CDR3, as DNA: TGTGCCAGCAGCTTAGATGTGGGTAACGAGCAGTACTTC. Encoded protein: CASSLDVGNEQYF.

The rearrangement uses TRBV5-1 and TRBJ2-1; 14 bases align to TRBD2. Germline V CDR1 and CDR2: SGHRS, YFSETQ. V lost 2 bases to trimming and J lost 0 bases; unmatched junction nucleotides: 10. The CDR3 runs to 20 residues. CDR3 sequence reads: CASSFPGLAGAGNSYNEQFF. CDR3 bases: TGCGCCAGCAGCTTCCCGGGACTAGCGGGAGCGGGAAACTCCTACAATGAGCAGTTCTTC.

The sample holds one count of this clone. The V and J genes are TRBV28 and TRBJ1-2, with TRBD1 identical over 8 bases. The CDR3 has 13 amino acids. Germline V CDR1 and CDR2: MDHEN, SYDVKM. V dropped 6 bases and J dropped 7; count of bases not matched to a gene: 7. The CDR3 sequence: CASSGRTGIGYTF. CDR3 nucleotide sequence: TGTGCCAGCAGCGGAAGGACAGGGATTGGCTACACCTTC.

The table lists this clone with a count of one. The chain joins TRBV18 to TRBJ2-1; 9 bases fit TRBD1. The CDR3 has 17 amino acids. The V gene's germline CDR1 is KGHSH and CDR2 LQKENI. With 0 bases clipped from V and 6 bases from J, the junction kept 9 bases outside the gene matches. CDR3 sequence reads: CASSPPTPDRGFNEQFF. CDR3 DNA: TGTGCCAGCTCACCACCGACCCCGGACAGGGGTTTCAATGAGCAGTTCTTC.

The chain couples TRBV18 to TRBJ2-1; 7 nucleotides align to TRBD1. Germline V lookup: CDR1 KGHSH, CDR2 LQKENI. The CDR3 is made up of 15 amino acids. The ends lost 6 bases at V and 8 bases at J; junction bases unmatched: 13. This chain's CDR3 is CASSPTDRPRDEQFF. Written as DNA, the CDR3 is TGTGCCAGCTCTCCCACGGACAGGCCCAGGGATGAGCAGTTCTTC.

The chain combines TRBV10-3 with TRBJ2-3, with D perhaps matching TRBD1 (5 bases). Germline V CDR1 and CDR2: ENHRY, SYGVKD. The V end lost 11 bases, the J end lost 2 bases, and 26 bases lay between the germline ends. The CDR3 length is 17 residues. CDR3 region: CADPGRKRLSYTDTQYF. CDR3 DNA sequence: TGTGCCGATCCAGGGCGCAAGAGATTGAGTTACACAGATACGCAGTATTTT.

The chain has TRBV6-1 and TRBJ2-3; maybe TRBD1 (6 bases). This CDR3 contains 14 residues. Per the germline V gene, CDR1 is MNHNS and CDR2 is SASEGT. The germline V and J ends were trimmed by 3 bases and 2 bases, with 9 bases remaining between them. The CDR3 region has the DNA TGTGCCAGCAGTGACAGGGGCCCCACAGATACGCAGTATTTT. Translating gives CASSDRGPTDTQYF.

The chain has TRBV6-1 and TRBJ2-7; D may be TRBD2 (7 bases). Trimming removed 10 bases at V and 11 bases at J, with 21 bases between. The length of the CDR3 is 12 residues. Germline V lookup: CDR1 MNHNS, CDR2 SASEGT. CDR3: CATSRPTGREYF. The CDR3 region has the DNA TGTGCCACCTCCCGTCCAACAGGGAGGGAGTACTTC.

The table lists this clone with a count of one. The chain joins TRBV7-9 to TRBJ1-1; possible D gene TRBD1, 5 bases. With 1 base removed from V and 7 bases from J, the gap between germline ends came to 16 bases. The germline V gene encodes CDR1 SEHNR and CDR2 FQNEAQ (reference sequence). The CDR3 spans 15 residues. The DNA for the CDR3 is TGTGCCAGCAGCTTAGGCCTCGAGGTGAGGGGTGAAGCTTTCTTT. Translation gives CASSLGLEVRGEAFF.

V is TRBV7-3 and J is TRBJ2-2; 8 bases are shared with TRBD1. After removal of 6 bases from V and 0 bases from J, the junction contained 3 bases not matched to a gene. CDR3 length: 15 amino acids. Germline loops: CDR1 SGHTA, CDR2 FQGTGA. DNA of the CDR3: TGTGCCAGCAGACTGACAGGGGCGAACACCGGGGAGCTGTTTTTT. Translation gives CASRLTGANTGELFF.

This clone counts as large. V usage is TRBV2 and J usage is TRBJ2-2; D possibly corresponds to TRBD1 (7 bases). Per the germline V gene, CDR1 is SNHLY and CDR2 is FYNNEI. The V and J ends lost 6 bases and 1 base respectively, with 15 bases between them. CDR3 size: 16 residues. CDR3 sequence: CASSILRGENTGELFF. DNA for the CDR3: TGTGCCAGCAGCATTCTCAGGGGGGAGAACACCGGGGAGCTGTTTTTT.

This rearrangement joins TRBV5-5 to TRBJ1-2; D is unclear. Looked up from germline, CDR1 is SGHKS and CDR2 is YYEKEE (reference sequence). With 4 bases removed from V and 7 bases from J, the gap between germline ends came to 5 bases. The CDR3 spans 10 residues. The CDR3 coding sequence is TGTGCCAGCAGCGGACGTGGCTACACCTTC. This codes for CASSGRGYTF.

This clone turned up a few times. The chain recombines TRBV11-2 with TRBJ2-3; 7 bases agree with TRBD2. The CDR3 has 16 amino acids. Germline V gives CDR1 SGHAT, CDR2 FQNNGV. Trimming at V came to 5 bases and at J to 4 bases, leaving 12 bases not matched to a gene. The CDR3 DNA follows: TGTGCCAGCAGCCGTTTTTCTAGCGGCCGGGCAGATACGCAGTATTTT. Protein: CASSRFSSGRADTQYF.